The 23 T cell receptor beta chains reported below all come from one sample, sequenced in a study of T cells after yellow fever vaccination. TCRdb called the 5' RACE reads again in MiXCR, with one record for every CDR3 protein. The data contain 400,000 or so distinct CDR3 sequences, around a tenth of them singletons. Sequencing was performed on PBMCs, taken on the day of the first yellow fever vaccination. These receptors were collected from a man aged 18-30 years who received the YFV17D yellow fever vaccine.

The CDR3 DNA reads as TGCGCCAGCAGCCAAGGACTAGCGGGGGTAATATCAGATACGCAGTATTTT. Translated, it gives CASSQGLAGVISDTQYF. The chain joins TRBV4-3 to TRBJ2-3; 12 bases line up with TRBD2. The CDR3 extends over 17 amino acids. Germline V CDR1 and CDR2: LGHNA, YSLEER. V trimming: 1 base; J trimming: 4 bases; junction bases outside the gene matches: 6.

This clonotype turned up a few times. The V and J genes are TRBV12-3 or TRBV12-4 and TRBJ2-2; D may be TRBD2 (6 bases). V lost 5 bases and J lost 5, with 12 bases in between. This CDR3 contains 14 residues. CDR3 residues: CASSTPGETGELFF. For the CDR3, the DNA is TGTGCCAGCAGTACTCCGGGGGAGACCGGGGAGCTGTTTTTT.

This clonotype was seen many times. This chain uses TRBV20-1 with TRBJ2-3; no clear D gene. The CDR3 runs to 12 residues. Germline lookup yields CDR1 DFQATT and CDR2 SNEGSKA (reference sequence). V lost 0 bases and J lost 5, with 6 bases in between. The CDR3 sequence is CSARDMEDTQYF. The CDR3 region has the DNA TGCAGTGCTAGAGATATGGAAGATACGCAGTATTTT.

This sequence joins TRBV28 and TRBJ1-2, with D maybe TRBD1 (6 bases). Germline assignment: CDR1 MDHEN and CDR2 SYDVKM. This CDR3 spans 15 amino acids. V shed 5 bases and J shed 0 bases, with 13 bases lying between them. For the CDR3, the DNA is TGTGCCAGCAGTACTCCTGACAGGTCTAACTATGGCTACACCTTC. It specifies CASSTPDRSNYGYTF.

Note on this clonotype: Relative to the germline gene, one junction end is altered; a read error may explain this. Here the CDR3 reads CARSLDLQYTEAFF. The CDR3 DNA sequence: TGTGCCAGGAGCTTAGATCTACAGTACACTGAAGCTTTCTTT. The chain carries TRBV11-2 and TRBJ1-1; D is uncertain. Per the germline V gene, CDR1 is SGHAT and CDR2 is FQNNGV. There are 14 residues in the CDR3.

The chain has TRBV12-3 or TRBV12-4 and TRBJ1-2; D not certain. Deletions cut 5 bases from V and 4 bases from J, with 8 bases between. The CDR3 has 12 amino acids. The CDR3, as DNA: TGTGCCAGCAGTAACGGAGGCTATGGCTACACCTTC. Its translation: CASSNGGYGYTF.

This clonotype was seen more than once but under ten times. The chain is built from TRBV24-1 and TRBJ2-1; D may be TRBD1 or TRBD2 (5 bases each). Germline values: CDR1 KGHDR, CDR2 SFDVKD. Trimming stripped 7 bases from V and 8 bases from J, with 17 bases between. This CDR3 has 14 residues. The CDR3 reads CATSRDGVTYEQFF. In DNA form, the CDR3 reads TGTGCCACCAGCCGGGACGGCGTCACGTATGAGCAGTTCTTC.

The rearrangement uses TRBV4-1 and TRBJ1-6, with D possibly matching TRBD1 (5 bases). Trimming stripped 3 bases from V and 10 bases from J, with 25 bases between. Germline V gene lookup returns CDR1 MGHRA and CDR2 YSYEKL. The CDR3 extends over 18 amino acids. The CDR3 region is CASSHALTARRKGSPLHF. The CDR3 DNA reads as TGCGCCAGCAGCCATGCTTTGACAGCTAGGCGAAAAGGCTCACCCCTCCACTTT.

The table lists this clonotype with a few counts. CDR3 in amino acids: CASRSGGASYNEQFF. Here the CDR3 DNA reads TGCGCCAGCAGATCCGGGGGGGCGTCCTACAATGAGCAGTTCTTC. The chain links TRBV5-1 to TRBJ2-1; 8 bases agree with TRBD2. The length of the CDR3 is 15 residues. The germline V gene has CDR1 SGHRS and CDR2 YFSETQ. V shed 5 bases and J 1 base; nucleotides not matched to a gene: 5.

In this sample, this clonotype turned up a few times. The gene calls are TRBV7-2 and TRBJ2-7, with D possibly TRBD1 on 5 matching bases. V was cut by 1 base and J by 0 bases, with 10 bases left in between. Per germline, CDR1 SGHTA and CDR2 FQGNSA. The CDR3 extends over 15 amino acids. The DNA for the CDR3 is TGTGCCAGCAGCTTAGAGGACATAGGCTCCTACGAGCAGTACGTC. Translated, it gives CASSLEDIGSYEQYV.

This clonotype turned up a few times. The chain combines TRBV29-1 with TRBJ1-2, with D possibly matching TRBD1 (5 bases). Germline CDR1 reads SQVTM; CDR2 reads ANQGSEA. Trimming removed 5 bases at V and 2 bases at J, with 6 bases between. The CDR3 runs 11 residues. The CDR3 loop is CSVSGNYGYTF. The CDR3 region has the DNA TGCAGCGTTTCAGGGAACTATGGCTACACCTTC.

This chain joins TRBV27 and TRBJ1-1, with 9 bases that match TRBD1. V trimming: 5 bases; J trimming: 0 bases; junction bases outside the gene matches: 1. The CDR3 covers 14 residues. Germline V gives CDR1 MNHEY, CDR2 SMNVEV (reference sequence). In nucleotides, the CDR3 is TGTGCCAGCAGTGGACAGGGGCTGAACACTGAAGCTTTCTTT. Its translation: CASSGQGLNTEAFF.

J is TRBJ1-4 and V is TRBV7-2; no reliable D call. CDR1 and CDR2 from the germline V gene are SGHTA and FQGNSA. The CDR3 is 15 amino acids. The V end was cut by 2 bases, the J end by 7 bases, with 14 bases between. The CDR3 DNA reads TGTGCCAGCAGCTTACAGCGGGCTCGGGGTGAAAAACTGTTTTTT. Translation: CASSLQRARGEKLFF.

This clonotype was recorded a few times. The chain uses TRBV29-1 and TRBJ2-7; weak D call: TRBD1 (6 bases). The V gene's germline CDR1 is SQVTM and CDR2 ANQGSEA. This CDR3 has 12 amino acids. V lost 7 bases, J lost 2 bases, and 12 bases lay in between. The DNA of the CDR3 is TGCAGCGGACAGGTCCCTCCCTACGAGCAGTACTTC. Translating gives CSGQVPPYEQYF.

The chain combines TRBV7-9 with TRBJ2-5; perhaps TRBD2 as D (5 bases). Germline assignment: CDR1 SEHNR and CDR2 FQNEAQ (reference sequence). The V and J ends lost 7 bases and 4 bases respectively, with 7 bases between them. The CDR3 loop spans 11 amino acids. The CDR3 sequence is CASTGGETQYF. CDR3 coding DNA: TGTGCCAGCACCGGAGGAGAGACCCAGTACTTC.

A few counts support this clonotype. The CDR3 coding sequence is TGTGCCACCAGCAGACTCCCGCTGGGGACAGGGAACACTGAAGCTTTCTTT. It encodes CATSRLPLGTGNTEAFF. V is TRBV15 and J is TRBJ1-1, with TRBD1 identical over 8 bases. The CDR3 totals 17 residues. The germline V gene encodes CDR1 LNHNV and CDR2 YYDKDF (reference sequence). J gave up 1 base and V 2 bases, and 9 bases lay outside the gene matches.

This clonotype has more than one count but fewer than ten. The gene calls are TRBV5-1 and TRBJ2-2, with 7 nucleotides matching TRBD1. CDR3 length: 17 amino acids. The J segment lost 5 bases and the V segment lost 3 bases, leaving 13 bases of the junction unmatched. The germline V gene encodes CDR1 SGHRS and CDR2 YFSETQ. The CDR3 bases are TGCGCCAGCAGCTCTTTAATCGGGACAGCACTTACCGGGGAGCTGTTTTTT. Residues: CASSSLIGTALTGELFF.

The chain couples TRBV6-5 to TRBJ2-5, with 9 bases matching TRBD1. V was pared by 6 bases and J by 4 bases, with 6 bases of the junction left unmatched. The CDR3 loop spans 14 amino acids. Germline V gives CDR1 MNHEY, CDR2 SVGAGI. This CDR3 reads CASRLGQGRETQYF. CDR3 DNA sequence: TGTGCCAGCAGATTAGGACAGGGGAGAGAGACCCAGTACTTC.

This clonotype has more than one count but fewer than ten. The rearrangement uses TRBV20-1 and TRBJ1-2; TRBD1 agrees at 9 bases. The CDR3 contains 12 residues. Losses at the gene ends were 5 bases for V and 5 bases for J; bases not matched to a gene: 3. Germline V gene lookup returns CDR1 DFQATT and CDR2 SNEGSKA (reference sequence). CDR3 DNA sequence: TGCAGTGCTCAGACAGGGGGATATGGCTACACCTTC. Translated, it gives CSAQTGGYGYTF.

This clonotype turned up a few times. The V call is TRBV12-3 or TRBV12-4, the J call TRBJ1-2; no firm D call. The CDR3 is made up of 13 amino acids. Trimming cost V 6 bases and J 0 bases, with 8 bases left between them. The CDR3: CASSLGPNYGYTF. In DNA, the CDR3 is TGTGCCAGCAGCTTGGGCCCTAACTATGGCTACACCTTC.

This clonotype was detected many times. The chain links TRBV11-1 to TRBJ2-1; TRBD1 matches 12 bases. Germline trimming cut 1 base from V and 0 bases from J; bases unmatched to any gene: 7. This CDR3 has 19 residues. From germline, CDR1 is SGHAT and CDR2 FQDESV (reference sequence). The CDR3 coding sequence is TGTGCCAGCAGCTTAGGGGACAGGGGGCAAACGTTCTCCTACAATGAGCAGTTCTTC. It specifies CASSLGDRGQTFSYNEQFF.

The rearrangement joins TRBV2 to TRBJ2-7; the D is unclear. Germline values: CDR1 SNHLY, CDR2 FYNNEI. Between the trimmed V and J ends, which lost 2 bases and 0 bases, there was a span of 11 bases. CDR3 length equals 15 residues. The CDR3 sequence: CASSEIGGFSYEQYF. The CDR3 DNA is TGTGCCAGCAGTGAAATTGGTGGGTTCTCCTACGAGCAGTACTTC.

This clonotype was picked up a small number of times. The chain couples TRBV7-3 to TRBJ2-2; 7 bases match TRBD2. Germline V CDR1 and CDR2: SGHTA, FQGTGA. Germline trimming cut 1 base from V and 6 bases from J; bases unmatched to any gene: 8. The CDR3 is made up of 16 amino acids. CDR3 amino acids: CASSLNGAGVPGELFF. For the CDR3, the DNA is TGTGCCAGCAGCTTAAACGGGGCGGGGGTTCCCGGGGAGCTGTTTTTT.